Ten or more counts support the clone carrying this TCR beta chain. TCRdb itself ran the RT-PCR reads through MiXCR, one entry per CDR3 protein. This table holds hundreds of thousands of distinct CDR3 sequences, 11% to 15% found once. From germline, CDR1 is MGHDK and CDR2 SYGVNS. The V gene end was trimmed by 9 bases and the J gene end by 2 bases; junction bases not matched to a gene: 6. CDR3 size: 15 residues. Sequencing input: memory CD4+ T cells from blood. The chain combines TRBV25-1 with TRBJ2-7; TRBD2 agrees at 14 bases. The sequence was obtained from a female donor in good health, serving as a healthy control. CDR3 residues: CASHGLAGGTYEQYF. As DNA, the CDR3 is TGTGCCAGTCACGGACTAGCGGGAGGTACCTACGAGCAGTACTTC.